Listed below are T cell receptor beta chains from one sample, sequenced in a study of CD8 T cells in ankylosing spondylitis. TCRdb called the 5' RACE reads again in MiXCR, with one record for every CDR3 protein. The table lists 470,000 or so distinct CDR3 sequences, 25% to 30% of them singletons. The sequencing sample was made of blood, either unsorted or a sorted T cell fraction (not recorded which). Receptor source: a male donor with ankylosing spondylitis. Both conserved end residues are part of each CDR3. The D gene is left open where the match is weak. The size entry is marked missing in some rows and otherwise reads once, few, many or a size class.

J gene	clone size	V gene	D gene	CDR3 DNA	CDR3 protein
TRBJ1-4	few	TRBV24-1	.	TGTGCCACCAGTGCAGCAGGGGTCTCAGAAAAACTGTTTTTT	CATSAAGVSEKLFF
TRBJ1-4	.	TRBV2	.	TGTGCCAGCAGTGAATCCGGGAGTAGGTTTTTT	CASSESGSRFF
TRBJ1-1	.	TRBV12-3/TRBV12-4	.	TGTGCCAGCACTGAGGGGTGGGGGTTAATGAACACTGAAGCTTTCTTT	CASTEGWGLMNTEAFF
TRBJ2-1	.	TRBV5-1	.	TGCGCCAGCAGCTTGGAGCCGAGCTCCTACAATGAGCAGTTCTTC	CASSLEPSSYNEQFF
TRBJ1-1	many	TRBV11-2	.	TGTGCCAGCAGCTTAGATCCATCGCGAGCTGAAGCTTTCTTT	CASSLDPSRAEAFF
TRBJ2-7	.	TRBV20-1	TRBD2	TGCAGTACCCCAACTAGCGGGAGTTCCTACGAGCAGTACTTC	CSTPTSGSSYEQYF
TRBJ1-2	.	TRBV19	.	TGTGCCAGTAGTATAGAAGGGCAGGTTAGCTATGGCTACACCTTC	CASSIEGQVSYGYTF
TRBJ2-7	.	TRBV29-1	TRBD2	TGCAGCGTCCTAGGAGGACTAGCGGGAGGTTTCTACGAGCAGTACTTC	CSVLGGLAGGFYEQYF
TRBJ2-1	.	TRBV5-4	TRBD2	TGTGCCAGCAGCCCTCAACTAGCGGGAGGCAGTGAGCAGTTCTTC	CASSPQLAGGSEQFF
TRBJ2-1	few	TRBV4-2	.	TGTGCCAGCAGCCAAGACCTAGCAACCTACAATGAGCAGTTCTTC	CASSQDLATYNEQFF
TRBJ1-1	.	TRBV5-5	TRBD1	TGTGCCAGCAGCTTACGACAGGGTAGGGGTAACACTGAAGCTTTCTTT	CASSLRQGRGNTEAFF
TRBJ2-5	once	TRBV5-1	TRBD1	TGCGCCAGCAGCGAGGGGACAGGGGGAGAGACCCAGTACTTC	CASSEGTGGETQYF
TRBJ1-2	many	TRBV24-1	TRBD1	TGTGCCACCAGTGACCCCGGACAGGGAGCTAACTATGGCTACACCTTC	CATSDPGQGANYGYTF
TRBJ2-1	few	TRBV24-1	.	TGTGCCACCAGTGGAAAACCCGCCAGGAAATATGAGCAGTTCTTC	CATSGKPARKYEQFF
TRBJ2-1	few	TRBV13	TRBD2	TGTGCCAGCAGCTTATTTAGCGGGAGCTTCACAGGGCAGTTCTTC	CASSLFSGSFTGQFF
TRBJ2-3	.	TRBV30	TRBD2	TGTGCCTGGAGTGAAGGGAGGGAGGCGGATACGCAGTATTTT	CAWSEGREADTQYF
TRBJ1-6	few	TRBV12-3/TRBV12-4	TRBD1	TGTGCCAGCAGACCGGGACAGGCAGAATCACCCCTCCACTTT	CASRPGQAESPLHF
TRBJ2-2	.	TRBV29-1	TRBD2	TGCAGCGTTGATGGTTGGGCTAGCGGAGGCACCGGGGAGCTGTTTTTT	CSVDGWASGGTGELFF
TRBJ1-6	.	TRBV7-9	.	TGTGCCACCGGGGCACCAGGGAGCAATTCACCCCTCCACTTT	CATGAPGSNSPLHF
TRBJ1-5	.	TRBV10-3	.	TGTGCCATCAGTGAGTCCGACGGTCAGGGGCAGCCCCAGCATTTT	CAISESDGQGQPQHF
TRBJ1-2	many	TRBV29-1	.	TGCAGCGTTGGAGAGGTGGGTGGCTACACCTTC	CSVGEVGGYTF
TRBJ2-1	.	TRBV12-3/TRBV12-4	.	TGTGCCAGCAGTTTTGAGGTTGAGCAGTTCTTC	CASSFEVEQFF
TRBJ2-1	few	TRBV19	.	TGTGCCAGTAGTGAACAGGGAGGTGAGCAGTTCTTC	CASSEQGGEQFF
TRBJ2-7	.	TRBV20-1	.	TGCAGTGCTCCGAGCAGGAGGGTGCATTCCGGGGAGCAGTACTTC	CSAPSRRVHSGEQYF
TRBJ2-1	.	TRBV20-1	.	TGCAGTGCTAGTCGGCCGGGTTCCTACAATGAGCAGTTCTTC	CSASRPGSYNEQFF
TRBJ1-4	.	TRBV20-1	TRBD1	TGCAGTGCTAGCGGACAGGGAGGGGAAAAACTGTTTTTT	CSASGQGGEKLFF
TRBJ2-3	.	TRBV7-8	.	TGTGCCAGCAGCTTAGGTCTACAGGCTGGAGTCATCACAGATACGCAGTATTTT	CASSLGLQAGVITDTQYF